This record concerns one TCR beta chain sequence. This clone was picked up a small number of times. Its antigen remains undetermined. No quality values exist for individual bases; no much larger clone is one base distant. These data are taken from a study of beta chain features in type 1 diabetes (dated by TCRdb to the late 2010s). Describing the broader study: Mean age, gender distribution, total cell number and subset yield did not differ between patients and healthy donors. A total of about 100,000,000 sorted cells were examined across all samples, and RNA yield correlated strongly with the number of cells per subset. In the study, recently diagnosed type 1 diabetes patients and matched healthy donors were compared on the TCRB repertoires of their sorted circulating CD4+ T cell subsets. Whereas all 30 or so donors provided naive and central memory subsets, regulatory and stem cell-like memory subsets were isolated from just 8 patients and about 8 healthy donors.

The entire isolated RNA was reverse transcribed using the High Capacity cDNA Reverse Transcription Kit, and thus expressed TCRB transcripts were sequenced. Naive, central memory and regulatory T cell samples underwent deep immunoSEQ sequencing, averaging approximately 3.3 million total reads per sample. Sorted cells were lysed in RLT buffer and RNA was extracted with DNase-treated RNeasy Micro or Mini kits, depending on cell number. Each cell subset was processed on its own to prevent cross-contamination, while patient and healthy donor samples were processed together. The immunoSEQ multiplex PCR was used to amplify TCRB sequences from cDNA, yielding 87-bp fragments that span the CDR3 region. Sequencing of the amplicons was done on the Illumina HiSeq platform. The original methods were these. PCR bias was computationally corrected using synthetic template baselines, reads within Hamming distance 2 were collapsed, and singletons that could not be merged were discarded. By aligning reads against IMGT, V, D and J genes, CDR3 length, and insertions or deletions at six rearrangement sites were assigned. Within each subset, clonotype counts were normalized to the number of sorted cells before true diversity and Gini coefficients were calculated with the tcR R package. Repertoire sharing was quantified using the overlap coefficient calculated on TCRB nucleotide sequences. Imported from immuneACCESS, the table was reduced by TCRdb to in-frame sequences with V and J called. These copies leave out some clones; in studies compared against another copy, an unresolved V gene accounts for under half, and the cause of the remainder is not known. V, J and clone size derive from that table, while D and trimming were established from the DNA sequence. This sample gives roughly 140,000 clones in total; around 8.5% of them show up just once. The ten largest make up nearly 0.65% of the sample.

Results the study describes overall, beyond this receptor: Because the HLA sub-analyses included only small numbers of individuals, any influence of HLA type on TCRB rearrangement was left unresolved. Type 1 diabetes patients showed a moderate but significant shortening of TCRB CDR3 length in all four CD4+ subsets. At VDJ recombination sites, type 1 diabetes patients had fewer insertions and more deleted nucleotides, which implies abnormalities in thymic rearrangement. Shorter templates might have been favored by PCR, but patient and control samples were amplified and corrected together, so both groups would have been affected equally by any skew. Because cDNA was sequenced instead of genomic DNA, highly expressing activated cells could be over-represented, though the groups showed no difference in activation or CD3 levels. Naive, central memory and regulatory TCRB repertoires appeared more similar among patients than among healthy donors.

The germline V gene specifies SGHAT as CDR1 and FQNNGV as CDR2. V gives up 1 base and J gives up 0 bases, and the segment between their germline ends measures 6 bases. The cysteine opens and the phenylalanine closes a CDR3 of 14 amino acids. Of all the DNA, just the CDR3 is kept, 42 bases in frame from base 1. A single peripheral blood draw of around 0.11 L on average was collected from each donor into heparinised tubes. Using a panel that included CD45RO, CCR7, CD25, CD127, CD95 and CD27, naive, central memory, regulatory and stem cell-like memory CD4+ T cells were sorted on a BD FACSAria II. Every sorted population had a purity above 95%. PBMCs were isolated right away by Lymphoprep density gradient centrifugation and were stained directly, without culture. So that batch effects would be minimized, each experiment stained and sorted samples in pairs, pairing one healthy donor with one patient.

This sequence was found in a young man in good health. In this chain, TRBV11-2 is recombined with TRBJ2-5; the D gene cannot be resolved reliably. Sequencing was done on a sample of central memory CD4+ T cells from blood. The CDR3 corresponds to CASSLVSDQETQYF. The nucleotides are TGTGCCAGCAGCTTAGTTTCAGACCAAGAGACCCAGTACTTC.